These T cell receptor beta chains were read from a single sample in a study of shared clonotypes between healthy human individuals. TCRdb keeps only in-frame clones here, not all; method: immunoSEQ multiplex PCR. The profile shows hundreds of thousands of clones, about 96% of them singletons. Sample: memory CD8+ T cells sorted from blood. The receptors were sampled from a man aged 25-40 years in good health. Each CDR3 is given without its conserved first and last residue. Fields, in order: CDR3 protein, V gene, J gene.

ASSVALAGGYETQY	TRBV9	TRBJ2-5
ASSQEGGGGETEAF	TRBV4-1	TRBJ1-1
ASSQGNEQF	TRBV21-1	TRBJ2-1
ASSLLPLAGATDTQY	TRBV5-1	TRBJ2-3
ASSWTGQFGNTIY	TRBV6-6	TRBJ1-3
AISTGQGNEQF	TRBV10-3	TRBJ2-1
ASSYPGASTDTQY	TRBV11-2	TRBJ2-3
ASSINRDYNEQF	TRBV5-1	TRBJ2-1
ASSLEPKNEQF	TRBV7-6	TRBJ2-1
AWSAGTGGYEQY	TRBV30	TRBJ2-7
ASRLLAGRTGELF	TRBV2	TRBJ2-2
ASTWTTYEQY	TRBV13	TRBJ2-7
AWSGIYNEQF	TRBV30	TRBJ2-1
ASSYSGMNTEAF	TRBV6-5	TRBJ1-1
ASSGTEGQGNYEQY	TRBV2	TRBJ2-7
ASNSAGGRADTQY	TRBV5-4	TRBJ2-3
ASSQDPYNEQF	TRBV4-1	TRBJ2-1
ASSLGGLVDNEQF	TRBV5-1	TRBJ2-1
ASSYSTTGLAGRNEQF	TRBV5-1	TRBJ2-1
ASKLPPSNGYT	TRBV19	TRBJ1-2
ASSQAVYNSPLH	TRBV7-9	TRBJ1-6
ASSQQGGNEKLF	TRBV7-9	TRBJ1-4
ASSVQGKVNEQF	TRBV11-3	TRBJ2-1
ASSPGQGGKLF	TRBV9	TRBJ1-4
ASSLEGTPYNEQF	TRBV7-2	TRBJ2-1
AISREGYEQY	TRBV10-3	TRBJ2-7
SVVTSVSYNEQF	TRBV29-1	TRBJ2-1
ASPSATQMDEQY	TRBV10-2	TRBJ2-7